This is a list of T cell receptor beta chains from one sample in a study of cytomegalovirus exposure and HLA in healthy donors. TCRdb's table, derived via immunoSEQ multiplex PCR, lists solely in-frame clones and lacks some. The data hold 100,000 to 150,000 clones, with 80% to 90% observed a single time. The material sequenced was PBMCs. These receptors were obtained from a man aged 45-60 years in good health and CMV-seronegative. CDR3s include the opening cysteine and the closing phenylalanine or tryptophan. Each record gives: J gene, clone size, V gene, D gene, CDR3 DNA, CDR3 protein. The D gene is left open where the match is weak. Expanded clones get a size class; other rows say once, few or many, or leave the size out.

J gene: TRBJ2-2
clone size: .
V gene: TRBV7-8
D gene: .
CDR3 DNA: TGTGCCGGAGGGGGCCGTGAGGGCCGGATTGTCGGGGAGCTGTTTTTT
CDR3 protein: CAGGGREGRIVGELFF

J gene: TRBJ1-2
clone size: .
V gene: TRBV5-6
D gene: TRBD1
CDR3 DNA: TGTGCCAGCAGAAAAACAGGGGAGCGAGGCTACACCTTC
CDR3 protein: CASRKTGERGYTF

J gene: TRBJ1-4
clone size: .
V gene: TRBV7-9
D gene: .
CDR3 DNA: TGTGCCAGCAGCTTAGTGCCCCGGGACATGGATGAAAAACTGTTTTTT
CDR3 protein: CASSLVPRDMDEKLFF

J gene: TRBJ2-3
clone size: .
V gene: TRBV5-1
D gene: TRBD1
CDR3 DNA: TGCGCCAGCAGCTACGGACAGGGGGATACGCAGTATTTT
CDR3 protein: CASSYGQGDTQYF

J gene: TRBJ2-7
clone size: .
V gene: TRBV15
D gene: .
CDR3 DNA: TGTGCCACCAGCGGGTTGAGGAACGAGCAGTACTTC
CDR3 protein: CATSGLRNEQYF

J gene: TRBJ2-2
clone size: .
V gene: TRBV6-4
D gene: TRBD1
CDR3 DNA: TGTGCCAGGTGCCGGGACAGGAGGACCGGGGAGCTGTTTTTT
CDR3 protein: CARCRDRRTGELFF

J gene: TRBJ2-3
clone size: .
V gene: TRBV7-2
D gene: .
CDR3 DNA: TGTGCCAGCTCACGGAGGGGCACAGATACGCAGTATTTT
CDR3 protein: CASSRRGTDTQYF

J gene: TRBJ1-1
clone size: .
V gene: TRBV19
D gene: .
CDR3 DNA: TGTGCCAGTAGTTTAGCACGGGGGACGGAAGCTTTCTTT
CDR3 protein: CASSLARGTEAFF

J gene: TRBJ2-7
clone size: once
V gene: TRBV7-9
D gene: TRBD1
CDR3 DNA: TGTGCCAGCAGCCCCAGGACAGGGAAAACCTACGAGCAGTACTTC
CDR3 protein: CASSPRTGKTYEQYF

J gene: TRBJ2-3
clone size: .
V gene: TRBV7-3
D gene: TRBD1
CDR3 DNA: TGTGCCAGCAGGAGGGGACAGCAGACAGATACGCAGTATTTT
CDR3 protein: CASRRGQQTDTQYF

J gene: TRBJ2-7
clone size: .
V gene: TRBV6-5
D gene: TRBD1
CDR3 DNA: TGTGCCAGCAGTCCCCGACAGGGAACCTACGAGCAGTACTTC
CDR3 protein: CASSPRQGTYEQYF

J gene: TRBJ1-1
clone size: .
V gene: TRBV5-4
D gene: .
CDR3 DNA: TGTGCCAGCAGCTTGGGGCAGCTAGGAATGTCCCCTGAAGCTTTCTTT
CDR3 protein: CASSLGQLGMSPEAFF

J gene: TRBJ2-7
clone size: .
V gene: TRBV2
D gene: TRBD1
CDR3 DNA: TGTGCCACCCGGACAGGCCAATATACCTACGAGCAGTACTTC
CDR3 protein: CATRTGQYTYEQYF

J gene: TRBJ2-3
clone size: .
V gene: TRBV5-1
D gene: TRBD2
CDR3 DNA: TGCGCCAGCAGCCCATATAGCGGGGGGGGCACAGATACGCAGTATTTT
CDR3 protein: CASSPYSGGGTDTQYF

J gene: TRBJ1-1
clone size: .
V gene: TRBV5-1
D gene: TRBD1
CDR3 DNA: TGCGCCAGCAGCTTCGGACAGGGAGGCGCTGAAGCTTTCTTT
CDR3 protein: CASSFGQGGAEAFF

J gene: TRBJ1-3
clone size: .
V gene: TRBV12-5
D gene: .
CDR3 DNA: TGTGCTAGTGGTTTGCTCCTAGGAAACACCATATATTTT
CDR3 protein: CASGLLLGNTIYF

J gene: TRBJ2-3
clone size: .
V gene: TRBV11-2
D gene: .
CDR3 DNA: TGTGCCAGCAGTTCAGGTTTCGGCACAGATACGCAGTATTTT
CDR3 protein: CASSSGFGTDTQYF

J gene: TRBJ2-7
clone size: .
V gene: TRBV30
D gene: TRBD1
CDR3 DNA: TGTGCCTGGAGTCGACAGGGGTACGAGCAGTACTTC
CDR3 protein: CAWSRQGYEQYF

J gene: TRBJ2-1
clone size: .
V gene: TRBV5-1
D gene: TRBD2
CDR3 DNA: TGCGCCAGCAGCTCAGGGACTACAGACTACAATGAGCAGTTCTTC
CDR3 protein: CASSSGTTDYNEQFF

J gene: TRBJ2-6
clone size: few
V gene: TRBV21-1
D gene: .
CDR3 DNA: TGTGCCAGCAGCAAAGATCCCGCTGGGGCCAACGTCCTGACTTTC
CDR3 protein: CASSKDPAGANVLTF

J gene: TRBJ2-5
clone size: .
V gene: TRBV9
D gene: .
CDR3 DNA: TGTGCCAGCAGCGCCGACCTCGGGGAGACCCAGTACTTC
CDR3 protein: CASSADLGETQYF

J gene: TRBJ2-2
clone size: .
V gene: TRBV6-5
D gene: TRBD2
CDR3 DNA: TGTGCCAGCAGTTCCCCCCTGGGAGGGCCCGGGGAGCTGTTTTTT
CDR3 protein: CASSSPLGGPGELFF

J gene: TRBJ2-7
clone size: once
V gene: TRBV29-1
D gene: TRBD2
CDR3 DNA: TGCAGCGTTTTGGGGGGGGACTCCGCCTCCTACGAGCAGTACTTC
CDR3 protein: CSVLGGDSASYEQYF

J gene: TRBJ2-5
clone size: .
V gene: TRBV7-3
D gene: TRBD1
CDR3 DNA: TGTGCCAGCAGCCGTACAGGGGGAGAGACCCAGTACTTC
CDR3 protein: CASSRTGGETQYF

J gene: TRBJ1-1
clone size: .
V gene: TRBV9
D gene: .
CDR3 DNA: TGTGCCAGCAGCGTAGGGGGGGACACTGAAGCTTTCTTT
CDR3 protein: CASSVGGDTEAFF

J gene: TRBJ2-3
clone size: once
V gene: TRBV5-1
D gene: .
CDR3 DNA: TGCGCCAGCAGATGGACAGCCCTTCAGGATACGCAGTATTTT
CDR3 protein: CASRWTALQDTQYF

J gene: TRBJ1-1
clone size: .
V gene: TRBV15
D gene: .
CDR3 DNA: TGTGCCACCAGCAGAGGAGCGGGGAGAGAGGGCCGAACTGAAGCTTTCTTT
CDR3 protein: CATSRGAGREGRTEAFF

J gene: TRBJ2-3
clone size: .
V gene: TRBV2
D gene: TRBD1
CDR3 DNA: TGTGCCAGCAGTGACGAAGGACAGGGAGCAGATACGCAGTATTTT
CDR3 protein: CASSDEGQGADTQYF

J gene: TRBJ1-5
clone size: .
V gene: TRBV19
D gene: .
CDR3 DNA: TGTGCCAGTAGTATAGTGTACAGGAATCAGCCCCAGCATTTT
CDR3 protein: CASSIVYRNQPQHF

J gene: TRBJ1-6
clone size: .
V gene: TRBV30
D gene: .
CDR3 DNA: TGTGCCTGGAGTCTCACCCCGGGTGCCACTTTAAATTCACCCCTCCACTTT
CDR3 protein: CAWSLTPGATLNSPLHF

J gene: TRBJ2-5
clone size: .
V gene: TRBV6-1
D gene: .
CDR3 DNA: TGTGCCAGCAGTGAAGTTCAGGACTTCCAAGAGACCCAGTACTTC
CDR3 protein: CASSEVQDFQETQYF

J gene: TRBJ2-5
clone size: .
V gene: TRBV6-5
D gene: TRBD1
CDR3 DNA: TGTGCCAGCAGCCCCCGGGGACAGGTTGGGACCCAGTACTTC
CDR3 protein: CASSPRGQVGTQYF

J gene: TRBJ2-1
clone size: once
V gene: TRBV19
D gene: .
CDR3 DNA: TGTGCCAGTAGTGCCCCTGGGAGCTCCTACAATGAGCAGTTCTTC
CDR3 protein: CASSAPGSSYNEQFF

J gene: TRBJ2-3
clone size: .
V gene: TRBV7-8
D gene: TRBD2
CDR3 DNA: TGTGCCAGCAGCTTAGTAGCGGGGGGTCGGTTTAGCACAGATACGCAGTATTTT
CDR3 protein: CASSLVAGGRFSTDTQYF

J gene: TRBJ1-1
clone size: .
V gene: TRBV6-5
D gene: .
CDR3 DNA: TGTGCCAGCAGAATTGACAGAGGGAACACTGAAGCTTTCTTT
CDR3 protein: CASRIDRGNTEAFF

J gene: TRBJ1-2
clone size: .
V gene: TRBV25-1
D gene: .
CDR3 DNA: TGTGCCAGCAGTGAATTACAGGGAAATGGCTACACCTTC
CDR3 protein: CASSELQGNGYTF